These T cell receptor beta chains were read from a single sample in a study of T cells in Graves' hyperthyroidism and ophthalmopathy. TCRdb analysed the multiplex PCR reads with MiXCR anew, one entry per CDR3 protein. Among fewer than 600,000 distinct CDR3 sequences, around 13% were seen once, and the ten largest hold approximately 14%. The sample consisted of blood. All receptors come from a woman in her thirties or forties with Graves' hyperthyroidism. The CDR3 runs from the conserved cysteine through the conserved F or W. Each record gives: V gene, D gene, clone size, J gene, CDR3 protein, CDR3 DNA. The D gene is left open where the match is weak. A row's size may be missing; if present it is once, few, many or a size class.

>TRBV20-1|-|many|TRBJ2-1
CSARDESHEQFF
TGCAGTGCTAGAGATGAGAGTCATGAGCAGTTCTTC
>TRBV12-3/TRBV12-4|TRBD2|-|TRBJ2-7
CASSLYREGHYEQYF
TGTGCCAGCAGTTTATATAGGGAGGGGCATTACGAGCAGTACTTC
>TRBV7-9|TRBD1|-|TRBJ2-7
CASSPTGQEGEQYF
TGTGCCAGCAGTCCGACGGGACAGGAGGGCGAGCAGTACTTC
>TRBV30|-|many|TRBJ2-7
CAWSVKSGTGTYEQYF
TGTGCCTGGAGTGTAAAAAGCGGGACAGGAACCTACGAGCAGTACTTC
>TRBV28|-|-|TRBJ1-5
CASSVGISNSNQPQHF
TGTGCCAGCAGTGTAGGGATCTCTAACTCCAATCAGCCCCAGCATTTT
>TRBV11-2|-|-|TRBJ2-3
CASSLTSLASDTQYF
TGTGCCAGCAGCTTAACCTCGCTAGCATCAGATACGCAGTATTTT
>TRBV5-1|-|-|TRBJ1-5
CASSLEGRGDQPQHF
TGCGCCAGCAGCTTGGAGGGGCGTGGGGATCAGCCCCAGCATTTT
>TRBV5-1|TRBD1|-|TRBJ1-3
CASSDLTGNRNTIYF
TGCGCCAGCAGCGATTTGACAGGGAACCGAAACACCATATATTTT
>TRBV10-1|-|many|TRBJ2-1
CASSESARSSYNEQFF
TGCGCCAGCAGTGAGTCGGCCAGGAGCTCCTACAATGAGCAGTTCTTC
>TRBV19|-|-|TRBJ2-1
CASSTSGILYNEQFF
TGTGCCAGTAGTACGTCCGGGATTCTCTACAATGAGCAGTTCTTC
>TRBV19|-|few|TRBJ2-6
CASTREAGSGANVLTF
TGTGCCAGTACTCGAGAGGCAGGCTCTGGGGCCAACGTCCTGACTTTC
>TRBV2|TRBD2|-|TRBJ2-1
CASSWGPGLATYNEQFF
TGTGCCAGCAGTTGGGGCCCGGGACTAGCGACCTACAATGAGCAGTTCTTC
>TRBV12-3/TRBV12-4|-|few|TRBJ1-5
CASRSTGQPQHF
TGTGCCAGCAGATCAACAGGGCAGCCCCAGCATTTT
>TRBV19|TRBD1|few|TRBJ2-3
CASSSHPGTGDTDTQYF
TGTGCCAGTAGTTCTCATCCCGGGACAGGGGACACAGATACGCAGTATTTT
>TRBV6-1|-|many|TRBJ1-2
CASRPGWSANYGYTF
TGTGCCAGCAGACCCGGTTGGTCGGCTAACTATGGCTACACCTTC
>TRBV29-1|-|many|TRBJ1-1
CSVIRGAGGEAFF
TGCAGCGTCATTAGGGGGGCGGGCGGTGAAGCTTTCTTT
>TRBV30|-|many|TRBJ1-5
CAWSMTVVQPQHF
TGTGCCTGGAGCATGACTGTGGTTCAGCCCCAGCATTTT
>TRBV24-1|-|few|TRBJ1-1
CATTSDTNTEAFF
TGTGCCACCACCAGCGACACGAACACTGAAGCTTTCTTT
>TRBV3-1|TRBD2|-|TRBJ2-7
CASSQGRGGEQYF
TGTGCCAGCAGCCAAGGGCGGGGAGGGGAGCAGTACTTC
>TRBV7-3|-|-|TRBJ1-1
CASSGRGFTEAFF
TGTGCCAGCAGTGGCCGGGGGTTCACTGAAGCTTTCTTT
>TRBV5-4|-|once|TRBJ2-7
CASSQANGEQYF
TGTGCCAGCAGCCAAGCAAATGGGGAGCAGTACTTC
>TRBV27|TRBD2|-|TRBJ2-3
CASSFDLAGATDTQYF
TGTGCCAGCAGTTTTGACCTAGCGGGAGCCACAGATACGCAGTATTTT
>TRBV7-3|TRBD2|few|TRBJ2-2
CASSSGLAGGTGELFF
TGTGCCAGCAGCTCCGGACTAGCGGGAGGAACCGGGGAGCTGTTTTTT
>TRBV2|-|many|TRBJ2-2
CASSNQAGGTGELFF
TGTGCCAGCAGCAACCAGGCAGGCGGGACCGGGGAGCTGTTTTTT
>TRBV11-3|TRBD1|many|TRBJ2-1
CASSPAGTGVDEQFF
TGTGCCAGCAGCCCCGCCGGGACAGGGGTCGATGAGCAGTTCTTC
>TRBV6-2/TRBV6-3|-|-|TRBJ2-7
CASSQSHYEQYF
TGTGCCAGCAGTCAAAGCCACTACGAGCAGTACTTC
>TRBV24-1|TRBD2|many|TRBJ2-1
CATSDSGTSGNLDEQFF
TGTGCCACCAGTGACTCCGGGACTAGCGGGAATCTCGATGAGCAGTTCTTC
>TRBV12-3/TRBV12-4|-|few|TRBJ2-3
CASAFWGGASTDTQYF
TGTGCCAGCGCATTTTGGGGGGGGGCTAGCACAGATACGCAGTATTTT
>TRBV4-2|-|few|TRBJ2-2
CASSQESVGELFF
TGTGCCAGCAGCCAAGAGTCCGTAGGGGAGCTGTTTTTT
>TRBV20-1|-|-|TRBJ2-7
CSASRDNTLEQYF
TGCAGTGCTAGTAGGGATAACACCTTGGAGCAGTACTTC
>TRBV5-1|-|few|TRBJ2-3
CASSWGWVADSTDTQYF
TGCGCCAGCAGCTGGGGGTGGGTAGCGGACTCCACAGATACGCAGTATTTT
>TRBV5-1|TRBD1|many|TRBJ2-1
CASSLQGQYTYNEQFF
TGCGCCAGCAGCTTACAGGGGCAGTATACCTACAATGAGCAGTTCTTC
>TRBV19|TRBD1|few|TRBJ1-1
CASRGQGRDTEAFF
TGTGCCAGTAGGGGACAGGGGCGGGACACTGAAGCTTTCTTT
>TRBV24-1|-|-|TRBJ1-2
CAASGGGGYGYTF
TGTGCCGCCAGTGGGGGGGGCGGCTATGGCTACACCTTC
>TRBV6-1|TRBD1|many|TRBJ2-3
CASRDRAPDTQYF
TGTGCCAGCCGGGACAGGGCTCCAGATACGCAGTATTTT
>TRBV6-1|-|-|TRBJ1-5
CASRAAHGYQPQHF
TGTGCCAGCAGAGCCGCCCATGGCTATCAGCCCCAGCATTTT
>TRBV6-6|-|many|TRBJ2-6
CASSYGDSGANVLTF
TGTGCCAGCAGTTACGGAGACTCTGGGGCCAACGTCCTGACTTTC
>TRBV28|-|many|TRBJ1-3
CASTGDKGSGNTIYF
TGTGCCAGCACCGGAGACAAAGGCTCTGGAAACACCATATATTTT
>TRBV29-1|-|many|TRBJ1-1
CSVDDKGNTEAFF
TGCAGCGTTGACGACAAAGGGAACACTGAAGCTTTCTTT
>TRBV7-9|TRBD1|many|TRBJ1-5
CASSPGQFLGEPQHF
TGTGCCAGCAGCCCGGGACAGTTCCTCGGGGAGCCCCAGCATTTT
>TRBV7-9|TRBD2|many|TRBJ2-1
CASSPGLGSRNEQFF
TGTGCCAGCAGCCCAGGACTAGGCTCACGTAATGAGCAGTTCTTC
>TRBV2|-|many|TRBJ2-5
CASNPSQGRGTQYF
TGTGCCAGCAACCCCTCACAGGGAAGGGGGACCCAGTACTTC
>TRBV12-3/TRBV12-4|TRBD1|many|TRBJ2-7
CASNEGGTGAHEQYF
TGTGCCAGCAACGAAGGGGGGACAGGGGCCCACGAGCAGTACTTC
>TRBV2|-|many|TRBJ1-1
CASSDKTDLNTEAFF
TGTGCCAGCAGTGATAAGACAGATTTGAACACTGAAGCTTTCTTT
>TRBV12-3/TRBV12-4|-|-|TRBJ2-3
CASSLAGSSDTQYF
TGTGCCAGCAGTTTAGCGGGGAGTTCAGATACGCAGTATTTT
>TRBV27|TRBD1|few|TRBJ2-7
CASSDRGWDEQYF
TGTGCCAGCAGTGACAGGGGATGGGACGAGCAGTACTTC
>TRBV6-1|-|many|TRBJ1-5
CASRTQGSNQPQHF
TGTGCCAGCAGGACTCAGGGGTCAAATCAGCCCCAGCATTTT